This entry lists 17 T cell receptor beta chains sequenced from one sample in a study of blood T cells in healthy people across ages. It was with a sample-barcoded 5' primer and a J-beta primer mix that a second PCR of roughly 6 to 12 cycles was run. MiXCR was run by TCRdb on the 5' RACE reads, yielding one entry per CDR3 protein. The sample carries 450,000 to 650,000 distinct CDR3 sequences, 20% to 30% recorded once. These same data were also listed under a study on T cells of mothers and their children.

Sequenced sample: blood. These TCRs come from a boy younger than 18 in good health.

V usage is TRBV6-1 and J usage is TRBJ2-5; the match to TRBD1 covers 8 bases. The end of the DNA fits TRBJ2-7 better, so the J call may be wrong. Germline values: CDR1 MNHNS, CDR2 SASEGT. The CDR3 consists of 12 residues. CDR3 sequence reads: CASTPDRDEQYF. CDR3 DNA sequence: TGTGCCAGCACTCCGGACAGGGACGAGCAGTACTTC.

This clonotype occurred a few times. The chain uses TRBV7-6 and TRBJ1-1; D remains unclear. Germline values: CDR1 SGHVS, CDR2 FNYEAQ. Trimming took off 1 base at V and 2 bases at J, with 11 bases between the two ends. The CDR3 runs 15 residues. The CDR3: CASSLGAGTNTEAFF. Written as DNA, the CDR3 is TGTGCCAGCAGCTTAGGGGCGGGTACCAACACTGAAGCTTTCTTT.

The CDR3 region is CATSRDVGTIQYF. The CDR3 region has the DNA TGTGCCACCAGCAGAGATGTCGGGACCATTCAGTACTTC. The chain carries TRBV15 and TRBJ2-4; D might be TRBD1 or TRBD2, each matching 5 bases. Germline V gene lookup returns CDR1 LNHNV and CDR2 YYDKDF (reference sequence). This CDR3 has 13 amino acids. V shed 0 bases and J shed 9 bases, with 9 bases lying between them.

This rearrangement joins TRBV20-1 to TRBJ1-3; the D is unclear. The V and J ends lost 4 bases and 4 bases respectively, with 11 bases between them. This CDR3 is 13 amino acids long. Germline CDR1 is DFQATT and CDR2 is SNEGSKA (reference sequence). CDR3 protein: CSANGQAGNTIYF. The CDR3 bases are TGCAGTGCTAATGGGCAGGCGGGAAACACCATATATTTT.

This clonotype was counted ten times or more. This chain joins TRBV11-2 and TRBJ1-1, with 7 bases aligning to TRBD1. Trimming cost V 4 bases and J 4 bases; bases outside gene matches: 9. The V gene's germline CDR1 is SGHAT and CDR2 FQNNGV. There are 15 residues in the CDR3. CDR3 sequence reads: CASSSRQGVATEAFF. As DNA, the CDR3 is TGTGCCAGCAGCTCTAGACAGGGTGTTGCCACTGAAGCTTTCTTT.

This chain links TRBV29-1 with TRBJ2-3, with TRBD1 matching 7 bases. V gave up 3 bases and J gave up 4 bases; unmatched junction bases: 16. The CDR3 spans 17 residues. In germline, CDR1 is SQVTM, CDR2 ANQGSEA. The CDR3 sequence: CSVESLGGRSFPDTQYF. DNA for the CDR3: TGCAGCGTTGAGTCTCTAGGGGGCCGGTCTTTCCCAGATACGCAGTATTTT.

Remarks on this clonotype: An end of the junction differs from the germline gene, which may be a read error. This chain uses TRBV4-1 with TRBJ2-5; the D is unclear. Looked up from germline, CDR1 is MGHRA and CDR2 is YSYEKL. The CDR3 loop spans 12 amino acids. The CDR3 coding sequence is TGCGCCAGCAGCCAAGTAGGAAATGCTGAGTTCTTC. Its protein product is CASSQVGNAEFF.

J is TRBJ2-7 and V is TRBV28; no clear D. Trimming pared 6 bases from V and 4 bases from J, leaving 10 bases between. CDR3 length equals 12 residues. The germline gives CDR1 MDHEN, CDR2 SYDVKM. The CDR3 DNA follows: TGTGCCAGCAGCCCCCACTATTACGAGCAGTACTTC. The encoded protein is CASSPHYYEQYF.

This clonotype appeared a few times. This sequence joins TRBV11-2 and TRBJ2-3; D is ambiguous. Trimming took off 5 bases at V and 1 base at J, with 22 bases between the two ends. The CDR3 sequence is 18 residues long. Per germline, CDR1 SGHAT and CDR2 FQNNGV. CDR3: CASSPGDGRGPRTDTQYF. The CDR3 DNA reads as TGTGCCAGCAGCCCTGGAGATGGGCGAGGACCCCGCACAGATACGCAGTATTTT.

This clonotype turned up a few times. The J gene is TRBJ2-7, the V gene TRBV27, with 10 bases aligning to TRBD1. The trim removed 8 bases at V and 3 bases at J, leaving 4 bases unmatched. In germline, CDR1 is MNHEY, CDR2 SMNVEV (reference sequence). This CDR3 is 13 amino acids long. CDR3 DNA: TGTGCCAGCCAAAGGACAGGGGGCTACGAGCAGTACTTC. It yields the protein CASQRTGGYEQYF.

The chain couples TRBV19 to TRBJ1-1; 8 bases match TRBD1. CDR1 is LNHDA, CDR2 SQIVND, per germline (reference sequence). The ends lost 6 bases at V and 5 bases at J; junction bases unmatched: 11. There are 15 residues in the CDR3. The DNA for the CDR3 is TGTGCCAGTAGCGCTTATGGACAGGGCGAAACTGAAGCTTTCTTT. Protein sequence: CASSAYGQGETEAFF.

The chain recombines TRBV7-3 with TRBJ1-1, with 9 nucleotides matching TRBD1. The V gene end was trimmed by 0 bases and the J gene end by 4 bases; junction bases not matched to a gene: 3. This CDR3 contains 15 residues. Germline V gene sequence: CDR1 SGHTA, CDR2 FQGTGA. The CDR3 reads CASSLTTGGSTEAFF. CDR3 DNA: TGTGCCAGCAGCTTAACGACAGGGGGAAGCACTGAAGCTTTCTTT. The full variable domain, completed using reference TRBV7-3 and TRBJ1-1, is GAGVSQTPSNKVTEKGKYVELRCDPISGHTALYWYRQSLGQGPEFLIYFQGTGAADDSGLPNDRFFAVRPEGSVSTLKIQRTERGDSAVYLCASSLTTGGSTEAFFGQGTRLTVV.

The CDR3 reads CSATTTTGVHNEQFF. CDR3 DNA: TGCAGTGCTACCACGACGACAGGGGTGCACAATGAGCAGTTCTTC. The chain couples TRBV20-1 to TRBJ2-5; 8 bases are a match to TRBD1. The tail of the sequence fits TRBJ2-1 better, so the J call may be wrong. The CDR3 contains 15 residues. Germline V gene data show CDR1 as DFQATT and CDR2 as SNEGSKA (reference sequence).

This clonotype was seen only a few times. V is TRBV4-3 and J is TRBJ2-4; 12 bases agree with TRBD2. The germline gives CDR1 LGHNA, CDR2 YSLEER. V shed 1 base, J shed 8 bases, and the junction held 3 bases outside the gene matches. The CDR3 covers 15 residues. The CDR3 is CASSQGLAGEDIQYF. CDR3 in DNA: TGCGCCAGCAGCCAAGGACTAGCGGGGGAGGACATTCAGTACTTC.

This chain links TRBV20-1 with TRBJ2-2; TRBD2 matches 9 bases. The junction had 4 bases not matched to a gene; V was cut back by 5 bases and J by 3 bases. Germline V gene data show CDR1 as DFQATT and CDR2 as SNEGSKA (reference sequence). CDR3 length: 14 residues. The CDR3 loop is CSALSGGHTGELFF. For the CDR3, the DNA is TGCAGTGCTCTAAGCGGGGGGCACACCGGGGAGCTGTTTTTT.

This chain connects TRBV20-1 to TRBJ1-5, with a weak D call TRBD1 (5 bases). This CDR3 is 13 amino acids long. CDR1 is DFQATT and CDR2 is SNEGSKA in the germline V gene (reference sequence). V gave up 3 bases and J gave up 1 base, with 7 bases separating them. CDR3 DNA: TGCAGTGCTAGGAACAGGAGCAATCAGCCCCAGCATTTT. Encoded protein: CSARNRSNQPQHF.

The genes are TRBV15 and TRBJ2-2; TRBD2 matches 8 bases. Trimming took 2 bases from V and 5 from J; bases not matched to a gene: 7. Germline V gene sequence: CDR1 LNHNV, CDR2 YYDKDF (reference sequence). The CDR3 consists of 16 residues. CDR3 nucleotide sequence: TGTGCCACCAGCAGACGAGCGGGAGCGGGGACCGGGGAGCTGTTTTTT. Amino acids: CATSRRAGAGTGELFF.